The T cell receptor (beta chain) described here comes from a study of CD8 T cells in ankylosing spondylitis. General study results and limits: Significant enrichment of disease-linked clones was reportedly seen in matched ankylosing spondylitis synovial fluid. A motif of 7 to 9 highly homologous TCR beta variants was seen as apparently characteristic of ankylosing spondylitis blood. Those disease-linked clones were CD8+; they were also relatively rare in peripheral blood.

Germline trimming cut 5 bases from V and 0 bases from J; bases unmatched to any gene: 7. Germline V gene lookup returns CDR1 LNHNV and CDR2 YYDKDF (reference sequence). This CDR3 is 16 amino acids long. Turning to this clonotype: Its antigen is as yet unknown.

Library preparation for TCR beta used quantitative 5'-RACE with molecular barcodes. TCRdb analysed the 5' RACE reads with MiXCR anew, one entry per CDR3 protein. Of 350,000 to 450,000 distinct CDR3 sequences listed, roughly 20% are singletons. The V gene is TRBV15, the J gene TRBJ2-7, with TRBD2 matching over 10 bases. Specimen: blood, either unsorted or a sorted T cell fraction (not recorded which). The TCR comes from a male donor with ankylosing spondylitis or in good health (not recorded which). The CDR3 nucleotides are TGTGCCACCAGCGGTATAAGGACTAGCGGCTCCTACGAGCAGTACTTC. Translated, it gives CATSGIRTSGSYEQYF.